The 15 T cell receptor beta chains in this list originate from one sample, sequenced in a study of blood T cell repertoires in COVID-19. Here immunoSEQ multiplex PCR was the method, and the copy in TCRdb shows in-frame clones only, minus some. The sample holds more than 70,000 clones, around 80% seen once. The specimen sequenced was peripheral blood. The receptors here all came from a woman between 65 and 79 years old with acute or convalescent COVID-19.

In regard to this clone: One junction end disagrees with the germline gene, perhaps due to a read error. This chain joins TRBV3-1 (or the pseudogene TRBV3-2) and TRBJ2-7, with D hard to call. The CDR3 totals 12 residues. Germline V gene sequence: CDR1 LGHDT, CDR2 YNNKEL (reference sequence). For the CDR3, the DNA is TGTGCCAGCAGCCAAGGCGTAGCTATTCTTCAATTC. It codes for CASSQGVAILQF.

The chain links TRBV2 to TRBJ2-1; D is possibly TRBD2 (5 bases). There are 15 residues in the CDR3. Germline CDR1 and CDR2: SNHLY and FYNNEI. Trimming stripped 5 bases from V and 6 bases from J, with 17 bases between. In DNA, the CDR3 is TGTGCCAGCAGTACCGGGCCTCCTCGGGGCAATGAGCAGTTCTTC. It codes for CASSTGPPRGNEQFF. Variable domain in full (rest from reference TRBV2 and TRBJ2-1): EPEVTQTPSHQVTQMGQEVILRCVPISNHLYFYWYRQILGQKVEFLVSFYNNEISEKSEIFDDQFSVERPDGSNFTLKIRSTKLEDSAMYFCASSTGPPRGNEQFFGPGTRLTVL.

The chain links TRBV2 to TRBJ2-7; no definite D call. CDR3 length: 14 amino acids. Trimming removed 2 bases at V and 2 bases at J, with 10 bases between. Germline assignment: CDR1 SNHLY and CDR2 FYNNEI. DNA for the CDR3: TGTGCCAGCAGTGAACATTTCTCTACCTACGAGCAGTACTTC. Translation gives CASSEHFSTYEQYF.

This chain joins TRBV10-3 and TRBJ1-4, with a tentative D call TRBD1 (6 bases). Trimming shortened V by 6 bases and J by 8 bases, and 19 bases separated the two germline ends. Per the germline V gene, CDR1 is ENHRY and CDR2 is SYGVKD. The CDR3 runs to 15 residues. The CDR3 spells CAIRAEGGAGEKLFF. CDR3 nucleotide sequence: TGTGCCATCAGGGCGGAGGGGGGGGCCGGAGAAAAACTGTTTTTT.

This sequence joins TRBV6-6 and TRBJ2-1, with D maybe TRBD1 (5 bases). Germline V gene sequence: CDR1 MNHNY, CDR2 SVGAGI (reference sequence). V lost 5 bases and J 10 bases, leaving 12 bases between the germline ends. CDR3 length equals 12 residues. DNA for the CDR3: TGTGCCAGCAGTCAATATCAGGGCGAGCAGTTCTTC. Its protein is CASSQYQGEQFF.

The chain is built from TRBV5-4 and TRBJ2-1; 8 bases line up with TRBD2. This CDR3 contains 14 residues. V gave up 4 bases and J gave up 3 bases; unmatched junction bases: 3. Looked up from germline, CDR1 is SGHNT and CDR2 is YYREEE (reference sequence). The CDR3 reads CASSPGTSYNEQFF. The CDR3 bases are TGTGCCAGCAGCCCCGGGACTAGCTACAATGAGCAGTTCTTC.

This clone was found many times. Written as DNA, the CDR3 is TGTGCCAGCAGCTGCGCGGGAGACAGGGGTAGATATGGCTACACCTTC. Amino acids: CASSCAGDRGRYGYTF. V usage is TRBV21-1 and J usage is TRBJ1-2; the DNA was not used to check the table's D call, TRBD1. TRBV21-1 is marked as a pseudogene. CDR3 size: 16 residues.

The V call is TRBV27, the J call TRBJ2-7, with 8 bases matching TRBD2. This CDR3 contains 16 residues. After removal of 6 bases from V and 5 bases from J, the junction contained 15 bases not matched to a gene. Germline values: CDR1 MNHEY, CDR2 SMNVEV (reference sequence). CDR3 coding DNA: TGTGCCAGCAGCCGTATTACTTGGAGCGGGAGCCACGAGCAGTACTTC. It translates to CASSRITWSGSHEQYF.

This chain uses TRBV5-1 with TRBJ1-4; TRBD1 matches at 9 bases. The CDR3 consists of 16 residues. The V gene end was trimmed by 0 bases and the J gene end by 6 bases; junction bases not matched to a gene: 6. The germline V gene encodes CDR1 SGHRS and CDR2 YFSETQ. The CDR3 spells CASSLDIQGADEKLFF. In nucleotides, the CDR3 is TGCGCCAGCAGCTTGGACATACAGGGGGCTGATGAAAAACTGTTTTTT.

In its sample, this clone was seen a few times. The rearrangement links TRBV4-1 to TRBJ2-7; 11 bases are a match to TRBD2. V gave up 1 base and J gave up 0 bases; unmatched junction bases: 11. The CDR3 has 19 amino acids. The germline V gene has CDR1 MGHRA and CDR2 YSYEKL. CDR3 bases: TGCGCCAGCAGCCAAGGTCGGGGGCTAGCGGGAGGCTACTCCTACGAGCAGTACTTC. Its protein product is CASSQGRGLAGGYSYEQYF.

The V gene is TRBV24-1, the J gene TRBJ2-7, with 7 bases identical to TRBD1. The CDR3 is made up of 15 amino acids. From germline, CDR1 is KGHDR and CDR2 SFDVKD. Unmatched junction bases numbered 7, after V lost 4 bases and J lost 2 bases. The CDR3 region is CATSDPRQGPYEQYF. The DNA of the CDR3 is TGTGCCACCAGTGACCCACGACAGGGTCCCTACGAGCAGTACTTC.

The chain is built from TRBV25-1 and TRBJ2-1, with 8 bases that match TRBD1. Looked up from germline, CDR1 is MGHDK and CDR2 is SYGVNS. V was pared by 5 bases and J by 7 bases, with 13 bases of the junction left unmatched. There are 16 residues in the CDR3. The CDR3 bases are TGTGCCAGCAGTCCAACGACAGGGGTCATAACTAATGAGCAGTTCTTC. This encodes CASSPTTGVITNEQFF. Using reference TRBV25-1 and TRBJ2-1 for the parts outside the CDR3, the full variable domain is EADIYQTPRYLVIGTGKKITLECSQTMGHDKMYWYQQDPGMELHLIHYSYGVNSTEKGDLSSESTVSRIRTEHFPLTLESARPSHTSQYLCASSPTTGVITNEQFFGPGTRLTVL.

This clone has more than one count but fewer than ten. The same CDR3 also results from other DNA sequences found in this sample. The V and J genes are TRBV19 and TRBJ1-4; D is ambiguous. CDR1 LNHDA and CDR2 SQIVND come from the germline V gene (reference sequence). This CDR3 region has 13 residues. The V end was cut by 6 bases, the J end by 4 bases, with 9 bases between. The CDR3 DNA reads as TGTGCCAGTAGAGACACACTTAATGAAAAACTGTTTTTT. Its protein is CASRDTLNEKLFF.

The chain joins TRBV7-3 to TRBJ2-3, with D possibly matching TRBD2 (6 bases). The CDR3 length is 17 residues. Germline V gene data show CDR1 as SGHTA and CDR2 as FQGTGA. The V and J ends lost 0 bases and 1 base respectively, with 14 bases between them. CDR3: CASSLTRGTLGTDTQYF. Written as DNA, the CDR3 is TGTGCCAGCAGCTTAACTCGCGGGACCCTCGGCACAGATACGCAGTATTTT.

The DNA for the CDR3 is TGTGCCTGGAGTATTGGCGGCACCTCTGGAAACACCATATATTTT. It codes for CAWSIGGTSGNTIYF. The chain recombines TRBV30 with TRBJ1-3; D is undetermined. Germline V gene sequence: CDR1 GTSNPN, CDR2 SVGIG (reference sequence). The V end was cut by 2 bases, the J end by 0 bases, with 11 bases between. There are 15 residues in the CDR3.